The clone carrying this TCR beta chain was found many times. Its target is unknown. The data are from a study of T cell repertoires in cytomegalovirus infection. TCRdb reprocessed the reads with MiXCR, giving one entry per CDR3 protein. This table holds 110,000 to 150,000 distinct CDR3 sequences, approximately 5.9% found once. Study-wide results and limits: Dominant in the ex vivo response were TCR beta clonotypes restricted by HLA-C and specific for CMV.

The origin of this receptor is a human donor in good health (CMV status not recorded). Some clones in this sample may be carry-over from other donors' samples. Sequences were obtained from PBMCs.

CDR3 loop: CASSSFSGGAVNEQFF. As DNA, the CDR3 is TGTGCCAGCAGCTCATTTAGCGGGGGGGCGGTCAATGAGCAGTTCTTC. The chain links TRBV7-8 to TRBJ2-1; 11 nucleotides align to TRBD2. CDR1 and CDR2 (germline): SGHVS, FQNEAQ. CDR3 length: 16 residues. The junction had 8 bases not matched to a gene; V was cut back by 4 bases and J by 6 bases.